The 3 T cell receptor beta chains listed next were all sequenced from one sample in a study of cytomegalovirus exposure and HLA in healthy donors. 60 Vbeta and 13 Jbeta primers were used in PCR. Profiled with immunoSEQ multiplex PCR; TCRdb holds only in-frame clones, not every one. The sample consists of approximately 180,000 clones, over 60% of them appearing once. Sequencing used PBMCs. The receptors here all came from a middle-aged woman in good health and CMV-seronegative.

This chain links TRBV11-3 with TRBJ2-3; 9 bases are shared with TRBD2. Germline-derived CDR1 and CDR2 are SGHNT and YENEEA. The CDR3 has 15 residues. Unmatched junction bases numbered 2, after V lost 4 bases and J lost 0 bases. The CDR3 DNA reads as TGTGCCAGCAGCTCCGGGACTAGCAGCACAGATACGCAGTATTTT. Protein: CASSSGTSSTDTQYF.

The genes are TRBV25-1 and TRBJ1-2; 8 bases agree with TRBD1. CDR3 size: 16 residues. The germline V gene encodes CDR1 MGHDK and CDR2 SYGVNS. The trim removed 0 bases at V and 4 bases at J, leaving 7 bases unmatched. In DNA, the CDR3 is TGTGCCAGCAGTGAATACGGGACAGGCGACGCCTATGGCTACACCTTC. Its translation: CASSEYGTGDAYGYTF.

This chain links TRBV7-2 with TRBJ2-4; TRBD1 is a possible D gene (5 bases). The CDR3 sequence is 13 residues long. Germline-derived CDR1 and CDR2 are SGHTA and FQGNSA. The V and J ends lost 3 bases and 6 bases respectively, with 9 bases between them. The CDR3 DNA sequence: TGTGCCAGCAGCTTGTCAGGGTCAAACATTCAGTACTTC. Translation gives CASSLSGSNIQYF.